The TCR beta chain described here comes from a study of cytomegalovirus exposure and HLA in healthy donors. Study-wide background: Genetic ancestry analysis placed around 76% of the roughly 400 donors that were genotyped in the Caucasian-associated cluster.

The primer mix had 60 Vbeta and 13 Jbeta primers. Sequencing used immunoSEQ multiplex PCR; TCRdb keeps in-frame clones, though not all of them. Of some 120,000 clones in the sample, 9% to 10% were seen once. V lost 7 bases and J lost 6, with 20 bases in between. This CDR3 spans 15 amino acids. Germline CDR1 and CDR2: MDHEN and SYDVKM. The chain couples TRBV28 to TRBJ2-3, with a tentative D call TRBD2 (7 bases). The sequenced sample was PBMCs. The TCR comes from a man aged 30 to 39 in good health and CMV-seronegative. The CDR3 reads CASTPGGAREDTQYF. The CDR3 nucleotides are TGTGCCAGCACCCCTGGGGGGGCAAGGGAGGATACGCAGTATTTT.